This TCR beta chain was sequenced in a study of cytomegalovirus exposure and HLA in healthy donors. Trimming left V 0 bases short and J 0 bases short, with 14 bases between. The germline V gene has CDR1 GTSNPN and CDR2 SVGIG (reference sequence). This CDR3 has 16 amino acids. Vbeta (60) and Jbeta (13) primers were used in the PCR. Repertoires were generated with immunoSEQ multiplex PCR, while TCRdb's copy carries only in-frame clones and drops some. There are 120,000 to 150,000 clones in the sample; around 85% occur only once, and approximately 8.8% lies in the top ten. This chain uses TRBV30 with TRBJ1-2, with a tentative D call TRBD1 (5 bases). The sequence was collected from a woman aged 45-65 years in good health and CMV-seropositive. The specimen was PBMCs. The CDR3 loop reads CAWSVQTGGSNYGYTF. CDR3 DNA sequence: TGTGCCTGGAGTGTACAAACGGGGGGTTCTAACTATGGCTACACCTTC.